This T cell receptor beta chain was identified during a study of control samples from healthy donors and cancer patients. TCRdb's copy holds only in-frame clones and misses some; the assay was immunoSEQ multiplex PCR. Found here are roughly 60,000 clones, around 95% of them singletons; the top ten hold around 4%. V lost 4 bases, J lost 4 bases, and 5 bases stayed unmatched. The CDR3 runs 14 residues. Germline V lookup: CDR1 MNHEY, CDR2 SVGAGI. V gene TRBV6-5 combines with J gene TRBJ1-2; 8 nucleotides line up with TRBD1. The receptor was derived from a man aged 30 to 45 in good health. Sequencing input: blood. CDR3 nucleotides: TGTGCCAGCAGTTTGGGACAGGAAGGCTATGGCTACACCTTC. Residues: CASSLGQEGYGYTF.